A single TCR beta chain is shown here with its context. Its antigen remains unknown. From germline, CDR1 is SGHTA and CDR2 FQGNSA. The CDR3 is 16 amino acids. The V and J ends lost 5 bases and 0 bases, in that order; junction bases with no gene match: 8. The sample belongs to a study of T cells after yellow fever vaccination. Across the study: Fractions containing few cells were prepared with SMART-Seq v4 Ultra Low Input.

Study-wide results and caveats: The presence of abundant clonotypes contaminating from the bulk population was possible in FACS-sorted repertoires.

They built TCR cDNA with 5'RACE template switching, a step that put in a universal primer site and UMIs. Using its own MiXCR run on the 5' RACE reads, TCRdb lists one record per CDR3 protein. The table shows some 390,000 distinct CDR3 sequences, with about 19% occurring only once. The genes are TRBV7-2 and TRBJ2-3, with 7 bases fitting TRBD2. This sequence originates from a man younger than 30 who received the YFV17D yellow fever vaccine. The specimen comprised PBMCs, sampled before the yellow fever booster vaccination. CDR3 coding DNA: TGTGCCAGCAGCAGGCTAGCGGCAACTAGCACAGATACGCAGTATTTT. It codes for CASSRLAATSTDTQYF.